This T cell receptor beta chain was found in a study of a mutant IDH1 vaccine in newly diagnosed glioma. As regards this clone: The antigen remains unidentified.

Repertoires were generated with immunoSEQ multiplex PCR, while TCRdb's copy carries only in-frame clones and drops some. In the table there are some 60,000 clones, 80% to 90% of which are singletons. This CDR3 is built from 13 residues. Per the germline V gene, CDR1 is MNHNS and CDR2 is SASEGT. V lost 7 bases and J lost 9, with 18 bases in between. Time point noted: week 35, safety follow-up. In the vaccine, a single dose held 300 ug of the mutant IDH1 20-mer peptide, along with topical imiquimod. J is TRBJ1-1 and V is TRBV6-1; maybe TRBD1 (6 bases). The sequence came from a man aged 35 to 55 with glioma. The starting material was PBMCs, obtained from a glioma patient whose treatment included an IDH1 peptide vaccine. CDR3 sequence: CASTSSTGLKAFF. The CDR3 nucleotides are TGTGCCAGCACCTCATCGACAGGCCTGAAAGCTTTCTTT.